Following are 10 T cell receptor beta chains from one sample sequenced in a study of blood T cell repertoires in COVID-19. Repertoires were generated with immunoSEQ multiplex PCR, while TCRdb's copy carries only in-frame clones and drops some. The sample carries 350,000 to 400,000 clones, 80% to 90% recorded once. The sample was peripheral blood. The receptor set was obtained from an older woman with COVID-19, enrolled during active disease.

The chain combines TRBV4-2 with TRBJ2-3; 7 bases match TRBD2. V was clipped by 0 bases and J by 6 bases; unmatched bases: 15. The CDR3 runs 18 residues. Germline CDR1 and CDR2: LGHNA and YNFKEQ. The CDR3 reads CASSQDGVAGNSGDTQYF. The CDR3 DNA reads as TGTGCCAGCAGCCAAGATGGGGTAGCGGGTAACTCAGGGGATACGCAGTATTTT.

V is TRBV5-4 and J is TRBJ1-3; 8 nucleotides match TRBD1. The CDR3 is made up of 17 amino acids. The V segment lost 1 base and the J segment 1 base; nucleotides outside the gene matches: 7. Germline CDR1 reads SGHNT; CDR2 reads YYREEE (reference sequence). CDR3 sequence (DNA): TGTGCCAGCAGCTTGAGTTCAGGGGGCGCATCTGGAAACACCATATATTTT. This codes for CASSLSSGGASGNTIYF.

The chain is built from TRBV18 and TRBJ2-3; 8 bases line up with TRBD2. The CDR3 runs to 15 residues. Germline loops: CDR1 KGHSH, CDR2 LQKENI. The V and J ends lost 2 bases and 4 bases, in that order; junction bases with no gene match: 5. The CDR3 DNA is TGTGCCAGCTCACCAGCACTAGCGGCGCCAGATACGCAGTATTTT. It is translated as CASSPALAAPDTQYF. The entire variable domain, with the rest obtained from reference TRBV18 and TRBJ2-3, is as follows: NAGVMQNPRHLVRRRGQEARLRCSPMKGHSHVYWYRQLPEEGLKFMVYLQKENIIDESGMPKERFSAEFPKEGPSILRIQQVVRGDSAAYFCASSPALAAPDTQYFGPGTRLTVL.

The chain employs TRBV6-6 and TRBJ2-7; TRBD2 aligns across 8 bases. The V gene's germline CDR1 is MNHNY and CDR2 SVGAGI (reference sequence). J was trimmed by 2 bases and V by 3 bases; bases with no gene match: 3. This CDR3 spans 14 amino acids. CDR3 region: CASSYSGVAYEQYF. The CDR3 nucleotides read TGTGCCAGCAGTTATAGCGGGGTTGCCTACGAGCAGTACTTC.

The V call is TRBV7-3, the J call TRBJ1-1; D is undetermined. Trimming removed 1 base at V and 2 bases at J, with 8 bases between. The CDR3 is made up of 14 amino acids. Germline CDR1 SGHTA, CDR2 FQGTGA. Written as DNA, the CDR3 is TGTGCCAGCAGCTTAAGTGGACTTAACACTGAAGCTTTCTTT. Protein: CASSLSGLNTEAFF.

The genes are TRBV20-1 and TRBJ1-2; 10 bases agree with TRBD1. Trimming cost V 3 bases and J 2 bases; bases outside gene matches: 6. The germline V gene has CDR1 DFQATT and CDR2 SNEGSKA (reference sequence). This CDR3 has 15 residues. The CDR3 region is CSASVPTGGNYGYTF. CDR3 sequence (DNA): TGCAGTGCTAGTGTGCCGACAGGGGGCAACTATGGCTACACCTTC.

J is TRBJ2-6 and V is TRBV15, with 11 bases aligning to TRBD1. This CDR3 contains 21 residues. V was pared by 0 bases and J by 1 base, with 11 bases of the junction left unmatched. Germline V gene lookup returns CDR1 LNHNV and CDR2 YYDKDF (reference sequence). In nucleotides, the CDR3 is TGTGCCACCAGCAGAGAGGTTGGTAGGACAGGGGGCAGATCTGGGGCCAACGTCCTGACTTTC. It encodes CATSREVGRTGGRSGANVLTF.

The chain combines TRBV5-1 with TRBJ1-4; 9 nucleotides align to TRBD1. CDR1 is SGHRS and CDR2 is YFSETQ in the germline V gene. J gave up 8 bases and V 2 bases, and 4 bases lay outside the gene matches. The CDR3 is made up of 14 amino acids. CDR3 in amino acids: CASSLRTGVEKLFF. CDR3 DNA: TGCGCCAGCAGCTTACGGACAGGGGTCGAAAAACTGTTTTTT.

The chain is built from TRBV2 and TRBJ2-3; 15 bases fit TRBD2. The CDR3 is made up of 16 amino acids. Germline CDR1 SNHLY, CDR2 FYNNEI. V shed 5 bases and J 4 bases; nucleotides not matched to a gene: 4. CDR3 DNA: TGTGCCAGCAGTCGTGGACTAGCGGGGGGGGCAGATACGCAGTATTTT. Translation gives CASSRGLAGGADTQYF.

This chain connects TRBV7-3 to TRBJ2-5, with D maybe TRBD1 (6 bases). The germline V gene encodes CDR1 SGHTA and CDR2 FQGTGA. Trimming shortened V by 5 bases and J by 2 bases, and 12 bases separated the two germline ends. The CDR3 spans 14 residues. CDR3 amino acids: CASSPGQIQETQYF. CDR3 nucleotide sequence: TGTGCCAGCAGCCCCGGACAGATACAAGAGACCCAGTACTTC.